The 5 T cell receptor beta chains below all came from one sample that was sequenced in a study of CD8 T cells in ankylosing spondylitis. TCRdb reanalysed the 5' RACE reads using MiXCR and keeps one entry per CDR3 protein. The sample carries under 170,000 distinct CDR3 sequences, under 55% recorded once. Sequenced material: synovial fluid, either unsorted or a sorted T cell fraction (not recorded which). The source is a male donor with ankylosing spondylitis.

This clonotype was counted only a few times. The J gene is TRBJ1-1, the V gene TRBV7-9, with no clear D. This CDR3 contains 15 residues. Trimming took off 1 base at V and 1 base at J, with 10 bases between the two ends. CDR1 SEHNR and CDR2 FQNEAQ come from the germline V gene (reference sequence). This chain's CDR3 is CASSLEFLRNTEAFF. In DNA form, the CDR3 reads TGTGCCAGCAGCTTAGAATTTCTTCGGAACACTGAAGCTTTCTTT.

This clonotype came up a few times. The chain employs TRBV18 and TRBJ2-7; D ambiguous. The CDR3 runs to 15 residues. Trimming pared 2 bases from V and 2 bases from J, leaving 13 bases between. Germline V gene lookup returns CDR1 KGHSH and CDR2 LQKENI. CDR3 in DNA: TGTGCCAGCTCACCAGGGTGGTCCACACCCTACGAGCAGTACTTC. Translated, it gives CASSPGWSTPYEQYF.

The rearrangement links TRBV6-5 to TRBJ1-1, with TRBD1 matching over 10 bases. Trimming took 2 bases from V and 4 from J; bases not matched to a gene: 4. The CDR3 consists of 15 residues. Per the germline V gene, CDR1 is MNHEY and CDR2 is SVGAGI. The DNA for the CDR3 is TGTGCCAGCAGTTACACGGGACAGGGGAGCACTGAAGCTTTCTTT. Its protein is CASSYTGQGSTEAFF.

This chain joins TRBV20-1 and TRBJ2-7; weak D call: TRBD2 (6 bases). This CDR3 comprises 16 residues. Trimming took 4 bases from V and 2 from J, leaving 21 bases between them. Per germline, CDR1 DFQATT and CDR2 SNEGSKA (reference sequence). The CDR3 nucleotides read TGCAGTGCTATGCCCCCAAGACTAGAGCGTACCTACGAGCAGTACTTC. Protein product: CSAMPPRLERTYEQYF.

The chain is built from TRBV6-2 or TRBV6-3 and TRBJ2-3, with D perhaps TRBD1 (6 bases). Per germline, CDR1 MNHEY and CDR2 SVGEGT. Trimming pared 2 bases from V and 3 bases from J, leaving 12 bases between. The CDR3 loop spans 15 amino acids. This chain's CDR3 is CASSYGQLQTDTQYF. Written as DNA, the CDR3 is TGTGCCAGCAGTTACGGACAGCTTCAGACAGATACGCAGTATTTT.